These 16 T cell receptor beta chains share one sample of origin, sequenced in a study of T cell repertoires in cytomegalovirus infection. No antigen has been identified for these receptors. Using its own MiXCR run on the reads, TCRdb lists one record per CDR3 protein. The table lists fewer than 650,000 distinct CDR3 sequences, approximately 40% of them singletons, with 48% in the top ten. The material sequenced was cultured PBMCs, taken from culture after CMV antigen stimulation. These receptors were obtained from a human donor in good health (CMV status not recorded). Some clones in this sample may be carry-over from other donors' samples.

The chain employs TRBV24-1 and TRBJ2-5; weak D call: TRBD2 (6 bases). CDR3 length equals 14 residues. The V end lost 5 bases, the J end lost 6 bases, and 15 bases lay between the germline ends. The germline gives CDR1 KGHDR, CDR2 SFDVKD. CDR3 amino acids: CATSAWGDGKTQYF. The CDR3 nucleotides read TGTGCCACCAGTGCCTGGGGGGACGGCAAGACCCAGTACTTC.

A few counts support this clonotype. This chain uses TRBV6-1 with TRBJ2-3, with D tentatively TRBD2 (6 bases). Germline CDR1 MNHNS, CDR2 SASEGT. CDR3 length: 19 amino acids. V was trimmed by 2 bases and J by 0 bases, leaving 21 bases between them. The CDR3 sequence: CASSESPRGFRESTDTQYF. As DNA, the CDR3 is TGTGCCAGCAGTGAAAGCCCTCGGGGGTTCAGGGAAAGCACAGATACGCAGTATTTT.

The CDR3 loop reads CASSSEEDEQFF. CDR3 sequence (DNA): TGTGCCAGCAGCTCGGAGGAGGATGAGCAGTTCTTC. The chain recombines TRBV7-8 with TRBJ2-1; perhaps TRBD2 as D (5 bases). This CDR3 region has 12 residues. V gave up 4 bases and J gave up 8 bases, with 9 bases separating them. From germline, CDR1 is SGHVS and CDR2 FQNEAQ.

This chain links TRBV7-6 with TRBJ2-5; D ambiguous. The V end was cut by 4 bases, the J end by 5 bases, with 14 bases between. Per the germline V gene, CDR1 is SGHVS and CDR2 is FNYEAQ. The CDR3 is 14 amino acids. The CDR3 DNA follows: TGTGCCAGCAGCTCCCGACTCCGACCGGAGACCCAGTACTTC. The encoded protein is CASSSRLRPETQYF.

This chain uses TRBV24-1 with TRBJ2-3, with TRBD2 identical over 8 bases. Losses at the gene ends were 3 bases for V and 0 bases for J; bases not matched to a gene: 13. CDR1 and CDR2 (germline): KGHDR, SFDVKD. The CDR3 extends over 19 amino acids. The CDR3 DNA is TGTGCCACCAGTGATCGTGGCGGGAGGTTGAGCACTAGCACAGATACGCAGTATTTT. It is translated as CATSDRGGRLSTSTDTQYF.

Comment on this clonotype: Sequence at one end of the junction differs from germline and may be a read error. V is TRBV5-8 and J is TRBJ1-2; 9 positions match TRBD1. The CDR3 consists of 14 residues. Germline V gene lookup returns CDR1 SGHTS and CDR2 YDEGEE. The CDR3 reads CASSIGQGQTGYTF. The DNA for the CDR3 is TGCGCCAGCAGCATTGGACAGGGGCAGACTGGCTACACCTTC. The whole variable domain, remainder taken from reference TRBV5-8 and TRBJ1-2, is EAGVTQSPTHLIKTRGQQATLRCSPISGHTSVYWYQQALGLGLQFLLWYDEGEERNRGNFPPRFSGRQFPNYSSELNVNALELEDSALYLCASSIGQGQTGYTFGSGTRLTVV.

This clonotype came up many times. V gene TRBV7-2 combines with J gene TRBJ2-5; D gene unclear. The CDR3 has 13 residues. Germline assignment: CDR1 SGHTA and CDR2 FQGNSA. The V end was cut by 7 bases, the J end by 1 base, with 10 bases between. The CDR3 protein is CASTQTGQETQYF. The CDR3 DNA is TGTGCCAGCACCCAGACTGGCCAAGAGACCCAGTACTTC.

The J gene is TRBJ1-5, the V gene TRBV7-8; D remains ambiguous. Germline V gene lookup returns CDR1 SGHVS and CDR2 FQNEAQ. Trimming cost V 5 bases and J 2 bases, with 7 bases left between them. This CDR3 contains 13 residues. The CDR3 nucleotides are TGTGCCAGCAGCCAATATCGCAATCAGCCCCAGCATTTT. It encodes CASSQYRNQPQHF. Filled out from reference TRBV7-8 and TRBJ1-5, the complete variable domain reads GAGVSQSPRYKVAKRGQDVALRCDPISGHVSLFWYQQALGQGPEFLTYFQNEAQLDKSGLPSDRFFAERPEGSVSTLKIQRTQQEDSAVYLCASSQYRNQPQHFGDGTRLSIL.

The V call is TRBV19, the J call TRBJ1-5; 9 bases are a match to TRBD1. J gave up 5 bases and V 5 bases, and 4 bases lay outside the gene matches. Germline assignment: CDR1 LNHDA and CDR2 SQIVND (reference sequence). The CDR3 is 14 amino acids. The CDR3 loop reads CASSSGQGYQPQHF. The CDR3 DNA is TGTGCCAGTAGTTCAGGACAGGGGTATCAGCCCCAGCATTTT.

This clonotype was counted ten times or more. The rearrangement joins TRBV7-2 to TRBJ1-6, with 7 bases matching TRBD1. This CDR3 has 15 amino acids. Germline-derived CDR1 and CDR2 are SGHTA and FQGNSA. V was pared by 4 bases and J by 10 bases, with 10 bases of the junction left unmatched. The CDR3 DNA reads TGTGCCAGCAGCTATCGACAGGGAGTCTACTCACCCCTCCACTTT. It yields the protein CASSYRQGVYSPLHF.

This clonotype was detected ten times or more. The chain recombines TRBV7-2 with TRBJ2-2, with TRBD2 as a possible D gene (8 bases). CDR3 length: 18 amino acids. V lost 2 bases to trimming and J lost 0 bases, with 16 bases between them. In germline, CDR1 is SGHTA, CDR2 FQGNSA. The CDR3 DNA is TGTGCCAGCAGCTTATTGGGACAGACTAGCGCGAACACCGGGGAGCTGTTTTTT. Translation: CASSLLGQTSANTGELFF.

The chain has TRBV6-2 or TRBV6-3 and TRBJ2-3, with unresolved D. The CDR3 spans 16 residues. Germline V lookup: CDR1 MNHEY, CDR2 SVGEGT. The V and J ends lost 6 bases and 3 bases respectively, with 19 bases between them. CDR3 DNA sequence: TGTGCCAGCAGGGATGTGCGTTTCTCCAATACAGATACGCAGTATTTT. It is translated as CASRDVRFSNTDTQYF.

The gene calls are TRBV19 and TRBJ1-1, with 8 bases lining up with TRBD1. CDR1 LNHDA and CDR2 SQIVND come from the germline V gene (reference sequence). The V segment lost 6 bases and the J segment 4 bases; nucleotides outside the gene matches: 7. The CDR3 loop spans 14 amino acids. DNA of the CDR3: TGTGCCAGTAGCGTGGTTACAGGGGGCACTGAAGCTTTCTTT. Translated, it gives CASSVVTGGTEAFF.

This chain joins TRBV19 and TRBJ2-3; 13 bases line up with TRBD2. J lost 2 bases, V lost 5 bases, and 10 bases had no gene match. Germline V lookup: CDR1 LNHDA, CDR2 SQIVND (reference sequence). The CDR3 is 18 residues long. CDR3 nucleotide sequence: TGTGCCAGTAGTTGGACTAGCGGGGGACCAAAATTCACAGATACGCAGTATTTT. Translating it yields CASSWTSGGPKFTDTQYF. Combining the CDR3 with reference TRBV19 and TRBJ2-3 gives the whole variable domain DGGITQSPKYLFRKEGQNVTLSCEQNLNHDAMYWYRQDPGQGLRLIYYSQIVNDFQKGDIAEGYSVSREKKESFPLTVTSAQKNPTAFYLCASSWTSGGPKFTDTQYFGPGTRLTVL.

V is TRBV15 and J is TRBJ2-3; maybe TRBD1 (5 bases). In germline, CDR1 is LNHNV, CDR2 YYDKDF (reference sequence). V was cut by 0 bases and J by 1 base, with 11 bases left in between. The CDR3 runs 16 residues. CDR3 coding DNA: TGTGCCACCAGCAGAGATCAGGGTTGGGGCACAGATACGCAGTATTTT. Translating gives CATSRDQGWGTDTQYF.

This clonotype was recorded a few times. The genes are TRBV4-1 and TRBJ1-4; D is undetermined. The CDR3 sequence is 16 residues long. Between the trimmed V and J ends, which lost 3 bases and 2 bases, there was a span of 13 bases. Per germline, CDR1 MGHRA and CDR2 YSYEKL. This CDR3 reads CASSQPGGVTNEKLFF. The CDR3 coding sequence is TGCGCCAGCAGCCAGCCCGGTGGGGTGACTAATGAAAAACTGTTTTTT.